The 27 T cell receptor beta chains given below trace back to one sample, sequenced in a study of shared clonotypes between healthy human individuals. Only in-frame clones appear in the TCRdb table, and some are missing; sequencing was by immunoSEQ multiplex PCR. Altogether about 2.1 million clones are present, over 85% being singletons, with the ten largest covering more than 1.5%. CD8 cells regarded as naive lacked CD45RO, were positively chosen for CCR7, and omitted terminally differentiated effector memory CD45RA+ cells. Specimen: naive CD8+ T cells from PBMCs. Source of these receptors: a man in his late teens or twenties in good health. Some clones in this sample may be carry-over from other donors' samples.

The chain employs TRBV6-6 and TRBJ1-2; D is undetermined. The CDR3 spans 16 residues. Germline CDR1 is MNHNY and CDR2 is SVGAGI (reference sequence). V lost 0 bases and J lost 9, with 20 bases in between. CDR3 in DNA: TGTGCCAGCAGTTACTCGAGTGCAGGCGGGTTTGGAAGCTACACCTTC. Its protein product is CASSYSSAGGFGSYTF.

A word on this clone: The identical CDR3 is also encoded by other nucleotide sequences in the sample. In DNA, the CDR3 is TGCAGCGTTCGGGACAATGAGCAGTTCTTC. It encodes CSVRDNEQFF. This sequence joins TRBV29-1 and TRBJ2-1; D is undetermined. The germline V gene encodes CDR1 SQVTM and CDR2 ANQGSEA. The CDR3 sequence is 10 residues long. Deletions cut 5 bases from V and 5 bases from J, with 4 bases between.

Notes on this clone: Other DNA sequences in this sample translate to the same CDR3. This rearrangement joins TRBV6-1 to TRBJ2-2; no definite D call. The V and J ends lost 3 bases and 5 bases respectively, with 7 bases between them. The CDR3 has 13 amino acids. Germline CDR1 is MNHNS and CDR2 is SASEGT. CDR3 DNA: TGTGCCAGCAGTGATTGGGGAACCGGGGAGCTGTTTTTT. Protein sequence: CASSDWGTGELFF.

The rearrangement links TRBV7-3 to TRBJ2-3; D is possibly TRBD2 (5 bases). The V gene's germline CDR1 is SGHTA and CDR2 FQGTGA. The CDR3 length is 13 residues. Deletions cut 4 bases from V and 5 bases from J, with 10 bases between. In DNA form, the CDR3 reads TGTGCCAGCAGCTATATTGGAGGAGATACGCAGTATTTT. Residues: CASSYIGGDTQYF.

The V gene is TRBV4-3, the J gene TRBJ1-2, with D perhaps matching TRBD1 (6 bases). Per germline, CDR1 LGHNA and CDR2 YSLEER. The CDR3 covers 18 residues. Trimming removed 0 bases from V and 3 bases from J, with 20 bases in between. CDR3 amino acids: CASSQDQRTGLSYYGYTF. The CDR3 nucleotides are TGCGCCAGCAGCCAAGATCAACGCACAGGGCTGTCCTACTATGGCTACACCTTC.

This chain links TRBV4-3 with TRBJ2-2, with D perhaps being TRBD1 or TRBD2 (5 bases each). CDR3 length: 16 amino acids. CDR1 and CDR2 from the germline V gene are LGHNA and YSLEER. Trimming took off 0 bases at V and 0 bases at J, with 8 bases between the two ends. For the CDR3, the DNA is TGCGCCAGCAGCCAAGATGGGGGAACGAACACCGGGGAGCTGTTTTTT. Residues: CASSQDGGTNTGELFF.

The chain employs TRBV14 and TRBJ1-5, with TRBD1 matching over 8 bases. The J segment lost 0 bases and the V segment lost 4 bases, leaving 23 bases of the junction unmatched. This CDR3 spans 22 amino acids. CDR1 is SGHDN and CDR2 is FVKESK in the germline V gene. CDR3 in amino acids: CASSPTNKKPGQEIYSNQPQHF. In DNA, the CDR3 is TGTGCCAGCAGCCCAACCAATAAGAAACCGGGACAGGAGATCTATAGCAATCAGCCCCAGCATTTT.

The chain links TRBV18 to TRBJ2-3, with a weak D call TRBD1 (5 bases). Germline V lookup: CDR1 KGHSH, CDR2 LQKENI. The CDR3 has 15 amino acids. Trimming stripped 6 bases from V and 0 bases from J, with 13 bases between. CDR3 residues: CASSQGLPSTDTQYF. CDR3 bases: TGTGCCAGCTCCCAGGGCCTTCCTAGCACAGATACGCAGTATTTT.

This chain connects TRBV10-3 to TRBJ1-5; D is unclear. Germline assignment: CDR1 ENHRY and CDR2 SYGVKD. The germline V and J ends were trimmed by 4 bases and 5 bases, with 12 bases remaining between them. CDR3 size: 14 residues. CDR3 region: CAISGEGRDQPQHF. CDR3 coding DNA: TGTGCCATCAGTGGCGAGGGTAGGGATCAGCCCCAGCATTTT.

Notes on this clone: Other DNA sequences in this sample translate to the same CDR3. The chain couples TRBV27 to TRBJ1-4; D is ambiguous. This CDR3 contains 14 residues. Germline V lookup: CDR1 MNHEY, CDR2 SMNVEV (reference sequence). V dropped 3 bases and J dropped 3 bases, with 8 bases sitting between them. CDR3: CASSLQASNEKLFF. CDR3 sequence (DNA): TGTGCCAGCAGTTTGCAGGCCTCTAATGAAAAACTGTTTTTT.

V and J are TRBV29-1 and TRBJ2-7; D assignment may be TRBD1 or TRBD2 (5 bases each). Per the germline V gene, CDR1 is SQVTM and CDR2 is ANQGSEA. The CDR3 is 13 amino acids. V lost 2 bases and J 4 bases, leaving 12 bases between the germline ends. DNA for the CDR3: TGCAGCGTTGAATTTGGGACCGCATACGAGCAGTACTTC. Translated: CSVEFGTAYEQYF.

The V gene is TRBV29-1, the J gene TRBJ1-1, with TRBD1 as a possible D gene (5 bases). Per the germline V gene, CDR1 is SQVTM and CDR2 is ANQGSEA. Deletions cut 0 bases from V and 1 base from J, with 15 bases between. CDR3 length: 16 amino acids. Here the CDR3 reads CSVEDGWGTANTEAFF. In DNA form, the CDR3 reads TGCAGCGTTGAAGATGGGTGGGGGACCGCGAACACTGAAGCTTTCTTT.

This clone was recorded a few times. Other nucleotide sequences from this sample produce the same CDR3. V gene TRBV9 combines with J gene TRBJ1-5, with a weak D call TRBD1 (5 bases). The length of the CDR3 is 14 residues. Germline V gene lookup returns CDR1 SGDLS and CDR2 YYNGEE. With 4 bases removed from V and 1 base from J, the gap between germline ends came to 9 bases. The CDR3 protein is CASSLGDSNQPQHF. The CDR3 DNA reads TGTGCCAGCAGCTTGGGGGACAGCAATCAGCCCCAGCATTTT. The whole variable domain, remainder taken from reference TRBV9 and TRBJ1-5, is DSGVTQTPKHLITATGQRVTLRCSPRSGDLSVYWYQQSLDQGLQFLIQYYNGEERAKGNILERFSAQQFPDLHSELNLSSLELGDSALYFCASSLGDSNQPQHFGDGTRLSIL.

The chain couples TRBV19 to TRBJ2-7, with TRBD2 matching over 10 bases. Germline V gene data show CDR1 as LNHDA and CDR2 as SQIVND (reference sequence). The CDR3 contains 16 residues. The V and J ends lost 0 bases and 4 bases, in that order; junction bases with no gene match: 6. CDR3 DNA: TGTGCCAGTAGTATAGATTCCGCTAGCGGGAGATACGAGCAGTACTTC. Translating it yields CASSIDSASGRYEQYF.

The rearrangement links TRBV19 to TRBJ2-4; D is perhaps TRBD2 (5 bases). Germline values: CDR1 LNHDA, CDR2 SQIVND (reference sequence). V was clipped by 2 bases and J by 9 bases, with 14 bases between them. The CDR3 runs to 14 residues. The CDR3 coding sequence is TGTGCCAGTAGTATACGGGGAAGTTATGCCATTCAGTACTTC. Translation gives CASSIRGSYAIQYF. The complete variable domain, with remaining parts taken from reference TRBV19 and TRBJ2-4, reads DGGITQSPKYLFRKEGQNVTLSCEQNLNHDAMYWYRQDPGQGLRLIYYSQIVNDFQKGDIAEGYSVSREKKESFPLTVTSAQKNPTAFYLCASSIRGSYAIQYFGAGTRLSVL.

The chain uses TRBV5-6 and TRBJ2-7; TRBD1 might be the D (5 bases). The V gene lost 3 bases and the J gene lost 2 bases, with 12 bases spanning the gap. Germline V gene sequence: CDR1 SGHDT, CDR2 YYEEEE. The CDR3 length is 14 residues. The DNA of the CDR3 is TGTGCCAGCAGCTACGACAGAAGACCCTACGAGCAGTACTTC. Translation: CASSYDRRPYEQYF.

The chain combines TRBV4-1 with TRBJ2-5; D is uncertain. Germline CDR1 is MGHRA and CDR2 is YSYEKL. This CDR3 comprises 15 residues. Trimming took off 1 base at V and 1 base at J, with 10 bases between the two ends. The CDR3 sequence: CASSQGSYFQETQYF. The CDR3 nucleotides read TGCGCCAGCAGCCAAGGGAGCTACTTCCAAGAGACCCAGTACTTC.

The J gene is TRBJ1-6, the V gene TRBV9; TRBD1 matches 8 bases. Germline loops: CDR1 SGDLS, CDR2 YYNGEE. CDR3 length: 12 amino acids. The J segment lost 9 bases and the V segment lost 6 bases, leaving 2 bases of the junction unmatched. CDR3 sequence: CASNRGGSPLHF. Written as DNA, the CDR3 is TGTGCCAGCAACAGGGGGGGTTCACCCCTCCACTTT.

V usage is TRBV27 and J usage is TRBJ1-1; D gene uncertain. The V gene lost 7 bases and the J gene lost 0 bases, with 12 bases spanning the gap. Germline values: CDR1 MNHEY, CDR2 SMNVEV (reference sequence). The CDR3 is 14 amino acids. CDR3 sequence: CASTNSGVNTEAFF. DNA for the CDR3: TGTGCCAGCACCAACTCTGGGGTGAACACTGAAGCTTTCTTT.

V usage is TRBV7-2 and J usage is TRBJ2-7; 9 bases map to TRBD1. Germline assignment: CDR1 SGHTA and CDR2 FQGNSA. V lost 5 bases, J lost 5 bases, and 10 bases stayed unmatched. The CDR3 runs to 15 residues. CDR3 protein: CASSSRDRDVHEQYF. The CDR3 DNA sequence: TGTGCCAGCAGCAGCCGGGACAGGGATGTGCACGAGCAGTACTTC.

V is TRBV7-2 and J is TRBJ2-7; D gene ambiguous. The V gene lost 2 bases and the J gene lost 6 bases, with 5 bases spanning the gap. The germline V gene has CDR1 SGHTA and CDR2 FQGNSA. The CDR3 is made up of 11 amino acids. DNA of the CDR3: TGTGCCAGCAGCTTAAGTTTCGAGCAGTACTTC. It yields the protein CASSLSFEQYF.

The chain couples TRBV19 to TRBJ2-5; D may be TRBD1 (6 bases). Looked up from germline, CDR1 is LNHDA and CDR2 is SQIVND (reference sequence). This CDR3 spans 14 amino acids. Trimming stripped 5 bases from V and 1 base from J, with 11 bases between. This CDR3 reads CASSPGTIQETQYF. The CDR3 DNA follows: TGTGCCAGTAGTCCGGGGACAATCCAAGAGACCCAGTACTTC.

V is TRBV28 and J is TRBJ2-3; D gene unclear. The V gene lost 3 bases and the J gene lost 2 bases, with 12 bases spanning the gap. CDR3 size: 15 residues. CDR1 and CDR2 from the germline V gene are MDHEN and SYDVKM. CDR3 in DNA: TGTGCCAGCAGTTTTTGGAAGGTCCCCACAGATACGCAGTATTTT. Encoded protein: CASSFWKVPTDTQYF.

This clone was detected a few times. The sample holds other DNA sequences that translate to the same CDR3. The CDR3 coding sequence is TGTGCCAGTAGTATCCTCGTCTCTGGGGAGCAGTACTTC. The encoded protein is CASSILVSGEQYF. The chain carries TRBV19 and TRBJ2-7; the D is unclear. Trimming pared 3 bases from V and 7 bases from J, leaving 13 bases between. The CDR3 spans 13 residues. Germline V gives CDR1 LNHDA, CDR2 SQIVND (reference sequence).

The gene calls are TRBV27 and TRBJ2-7; 10 bases line up with TRBD1. Germline trimming cut 5 bases from V and 5 bases from J; bases unmatched to any gene: 12. There are 16 residues in the CDR3. Germline CDR1 reads MNHEY; CDR2 reads SMNVEV (reference sequence). The CDR3 DNA reads as TGTGCCAGCAGTCCAGGCCCGGGACAGGGGCTGGACGAGCAGTACTTC. Translated, it gives CASSPGPGQGLDEQYF.

CDR3 coding DNA: TGCGCCAGCACACAACTTAGCGGGAGCCCCTACGAGCAGTACTTC. Protein product: CASTQLSGSPYEQYF. This chain uses TRBV5-1 with TRBJ2-7; TRBD2 matches at 9 bases. Germline V gene lookup returns CDR1 SGHRS and CDR2 YFSETQ. CDR3 length: 15 amino acids. After removal of 6 bases from V and 2 bases from J, the junction contained 9 bases not matched to a gene. The whole variable domain, filled in from reference TRBV5-1 and TRBJ2-7, reads KAGVTQTPRYLIKTRGQQVTLSCSPISGHRSVSWYQQTPGQGLQFLFEYFSETQRNKGNFPGRFSGRQFSNSRSEMNVSTLELGDSALYLCASTQLSGSPYEQYFGPGTRLTVT.

The chain couples TRBV27 to TRBJ2-1; 8 bases are shared with TRBD2. V lost 8 bases to trimming and J lost 3 bases; unmatched junction nucleotides: 6. The CDR3 runs 14 residues. Germline CDR1 and CDR2: MNHEY and SMNVEV (reference sequence). The chain's CDR3 is CASRTSIHYNEQFF. Written as DNA, the CDR3 is TGTGCCAGCCGGACTAGCATACACTACAATGAGCAGTTCTTC.